This note documents a single TCR beta chain sequence. This sample stems from a study of cytomegalovirus exposure and HLA in healthy donors. Researchers ran the PCR with 60 Vbeta and 13 Jbeta primers. Data came from immunoSEQ multiplex PCR; TCRdb stores just in-frame clones and leaves some out. The table lists about 160,000 clones, approximately 70% of them singletons. The CDR3 has 17 residues. Germline loops: CDR1 LGHNT, CDR2 FRNRAP. With 2 bases clipped from V and 6 bases from J, the junction kept 7 bases outside the gene matches. The sequence was collected from a man in his forties in good health and CMV-seropositive. The V call is TRBV12-5, the J call TRBJ2-2, with TRBD2 matching over 12 bases. Input material: PBMCs. CDR3: CASGLTLAGGLPGELFF. The CDR3 bases are TGTGCTAGTGGTTTGACTCTAGCGGGGGGGCTGCCCGGGGAGCTGTTTTTT.